This is a list of T cell receptor beta chains from one sample in a study of shared clonotypes between healthy human individuals. Here immunoSEQ multiplex PCR was the method, and the copy in TCRdb shows in-frame clones only, minus some. The sample contains approximately 720,000 clones, about 92% of which appear only once. The sample consisted of naive CD8+ T cells sorted from blood. The receptors stem from a man aged 25 to 40 in good health. Each CDR3 is given without its conserved first and last residue.

CDR3: ASSEDPSGNYNEQF
V: TRBV6-1
J: TRBJ2-1

CDR3: ASSELGAFEKLF
V: TRBV27
J: TRBJ1-4

CDR3: ASSLKQETQY
V: TRBV11-1
J: TRBJ2-5

CDR3: ASSLWGDSNQPQH
V: TRBV27
J: TRBJ1-5

CDR3: ASSYLQGNTEAF
V: TRBV6-5
J: TRBJ1-1

CDR3: ASSSRDRGTGELF
V: TRBV7-6
J: TRBJ2-2

CDR3: ASSPQTGGSGYT
V: TRBV27
J: TRBJ1-2

CDR3: SVDATGDTEAF
V: TRBV29-1
J: TRBJ1-1

CDR3: ASSFRGRGRIDEQY
V: TRBV7-9
J: TRBJ2-7

CDR3: SVEGLALDTQY
V: TRBV29-1
J: TRBJ2-3

CDR3: ASSPPDSYNEQF
V: TRBV28
J: TRBJ2-1

CDR3: ASSHGGQGWEKLF
V: TRBV4-3
J: TRBJ1-4

CDR3: ASSLAGAPGNEQF
V: TRBV7-9
J: TRBJ2-1

CDR3: ASSPRAAGITDTQY
V: TRBV9
J: TRBJ2-3

CDR3: ASSWGWGNQPQH
V: TRBV7-9
J: TRBJ1-5

CDR3: ASSLKPHPEQY
V: TRBV7-9
J: TRBJ2-7

CDR3: ASSLEVHNTYEQY
V: TRBV11-2
J: TRBJ2-7